The present T cell receptor beta chain was sequenced within a study of control samples from healthy donors and cancer patients. Per the germline V gene, CDR1 is SGHVS and CDR2 is FQNEAQ. The CDR3 extends over 15 amino acids. The germline V and J ends were trimmed by 1 base and 0 bases, with 7 bases remaining between them. Profiled with immunoSEQ multiplex PCR; TCRdb holds only in-frame clones, not every one. The sample has 120,000 or so clones; about nine tenths are singletons. What was sequenced was blood. This receptor was taken from a man between 40 and 49 years old in good health. V gene TRBV7-8 combines with J gene TRBJ1-3; no definite D call. CDR3 residues: CASSLDHNSGNTIYF. The CDR3 nucleotides are TGTGCCAGCAGCTTAGATCACAACTCTGGAAACACCATATATTTT. Together with reference TRBV7-8 and TRBJ1-3, the CDR3 gives the full variable domain: GAGVSQSPRYKVAKRGQDVALRCDPISGHVSLFWYQQALGQGPEFLTYFQNEAQLDKSGLPSDRFFAERPEGSVSTLKIQRTQQEDSAVYLCASSLDHNSGNTIYFGEGSWLTVV.